The subject of this entry is one T cell receptor (beta chain). This specimen belongs to a study of human T cells and chemical hapten exposure. Described time point: patch test 1, 2 weeks after DPC sensitization. The treatment denotes: therapeutic diphenylcyclopropenone sensitization with weekly scalp DPC. TCRdb reprocessed the RACE reads with MiXCR, giving one entry per CDR3 protein. The sample lists approximately 90,000 distinct CDR3 sequences, roughly 12% seen once, with approximately 2% in the top ten. This CDR3 region has 13 residues. Trimming left V 5 bases short and J 0 bases short, with 8 bases between. Looked up from germline, CDR1 is SEHNR and CDR2 is FQNEAQ (reference sequence).

Here the sequenced sample was whole blood, taken in connection with sensitization to the hapten diphenylcyclopropenone (DPC). This sequence was found in a woman aged 35 to 49 with alopecia areata. Some clones in this sample may be carry-over from other donors' samples. The chain combines TRBV7-9 with TRBJ2-7, with D uncertain. CDR3 sequence: CASSPDASYEQYF. CDR3 nucleotides: TGTGCCAGCAGCCCCGACGCCTCCTACGAGCAGTACTTC.